One and the same sample provided the 10 T cell receptor beta chains below, sequenced in a study of early T cells in non-severe SARS-CoV-2 infection. TCRdb re-derived calls from the 5' RACE reads in MiXCR, one entry per CDR3 protein. This table holds 28,000 or so distinct CDR3 sequences, over 4.5% found once. The sequencing input was whole blood. These receptor sequences come from an adult who was a healthcare worker with PCR-confirmed SARS-CoV-2 infection or an uninfected control (not recorded which).

This clonotype has at least ten counts. The chain recombines TRBV6-2 or TRBV6-3 with TRBJ1-2; 7 bases match TRBD1. This CDR3 spans 16 amino acids. The germline CDR1 and CDR2 sequences are MNHEY and SVGEGT. The junction had 14 bases not matched to a gene; V was cut back by 6 bases and J by 4 bases. The CDR3 coding sequence is TGTGCCAGCAGCCGGGACAGTGCTGGCCGGGGCTATGGCTACACCTTC. Its protein is CASSRDSAGRGYGYTF.

This chain connects TRBV20-1 to TRBJ2-5, with D tentatively TRBD1 or TRBD2 (5 bases each). Germline V lookup: CDR1 DFQATT, CDR2 SNEGSKA (reference sequence). CDR3 size: 14 residues. V was pared by 3 bases and J by 4 bases, with 15 bases between. CDR3 nucleotides: TGCAGTGCTAGGGACCGGGACCTTCGAGAGACCCAGTACTTC. It encodes CSARDRDLRETQYF.

Here the CDR3 DNA reads TGCAGCGTTGAGCACGAGACCCAGTACTTC. The encoded protein is CSVEHETQYF. The V gene is TRBV29-1, the J gene TRBJ2-5, with no clear D. This CDR3 has 10 residues. The V gene lost 3 bases and the J gene lost 5 bases, with 4 bases spanning the gap. CDR1 is SQVTM and CDR2 is ANQGSEA in the germline V gene.

By frequency in the sample, this clonotype is medium-sized (0.01 to 0.1%). V and J are TRBV29-1 and TRBJ1-1; the match to TRBD1 covers 9 bases. With 3 bases clipped from V and 5 bases from J, the junction kept 7 bases outside the gene matches. Germline V gene data show CDR1 as SQVTM and CDR2 as ANQGSEA. CDR3 length: 14 amino acids. DNA of the CDR3: TGCAGCGTTGAGTTGGGACAGGGTTGGACTGAAGCTTTCTTT. Its translation is CSVELGQGWTEAFF.

Ten or more counts support this clonotype. The genes are TRBV20-1 and TRBJ2-7, with D perhaps being TRBD1 or TRBD2 (5 bases each). Trimming shortened V by 3 bases and J by 2 bases, and 11 bases separated the two germline ends. The CDR3 has 13 amino acids. Germline CDR1 DFQATT, CDR2 SNEGSKA (reference sequence). The CDR3 region has the DNA TGCAGTGCTAGGCAGGGAGTGGCCTACGAGCAGTACTTC. Protein product: CSARQGVAYEQYF.

This clonotype has at least ten counts. This chain connects TRBV29-1 to TRBJ2-7; weak D call: TRBD2 (5 bases). The CDR3 has 14 amino acids. V lost 5 bases and J 3 bases, leaving 17 bases between the germline ends. Per germline, CDR1 SQVTM and CDR2 ANQGSEA. CDR3 DNA sequence: TGCAGCGTTATTGAAGAGGGCGGCAGCTACGAGCAGTACTTC. This sequence encodes CSVIEEGGSYEQYF.

This clonotype was observed many times. The rearrangement uses TRBV6-1 and TRBJ1-5; no reliable D call. The V gene's germline CDR1 is MNHNS and CDR2 SASEGT. Trimming shortened V by 0 bases and J by 0 bases, and 6 bases separated the two germline ends. This CDR3 comprises 15 residues. The CDR3: CASSEADVSNQPQHF. CDR3 bases: TGTGCCAGCAGTGAAGCCGATGTTAGCAATCAGCCCCAGCATTTT.

This clonotype was observed at least ten times. This rearrangement joins TRBV18 to TRBJ1-6; weak D call: TRBD1 (5 bases). The CDR3 contains 15 residues. Germline assignment: CDR1 KGHSH and CDR2 LQKENI. V lost 0 bases to trimming and J lost 7 bases, with 10 bases between them. The CDR3 region is CASSPPQGANSPLHF. The CDR3 bases are TGTGCCAGCTCACCACCTCAGGGCGCGAATTCACCCCTCCACTTT.

Many counts were recorded for this clonotype. This chain connects TRBV5-1 to TRBJ2-3; maybe TRBD2 (6 bases). Trimming stripped 4 bases from V and 4 bases from J, with 16 bases between. CDR3 size: 15 residues. From germline, CDR1 is SGHRS and CDR2 YFSETQ. CDR3 sequence reads: CASSRGGKVADTQYF. CDR3 DNA sequence: TGCGCCAGCAGCAGGGGCGGGAAGGTTGCAGATACGCAGTATTTT.

Turning to this clonotype: At one end the junction does not follow the germline gene, possibly because of a read error. The genes are TRBV6-2 or TRBV6-3 and TRBJ2-3, with 7 bases that match TRBD1. The CDR3 runs to 14 residues. Germline V lookup: CDR1 MNHEY, CDR2 SVGEGT. The CDR3: CVSNWGQNTDTQYF. In DNA form, the CDR3 reads TGTGTCAGCAACTGGGGACAGAACACAGATACGCAGTATTTT.